Presented here are 10 T cell receptor beta chains from one specimen sequenced in a study of shared clonotypes between healthy human individuals. The table came from immunoSEQ multiplex PCR; TCRdb's copy has only in-frame clones and leaves some out. The sample consists of over a million clones, roughly 74% of them appearing once. The sample taken for sequencing was memory CD4+ T cells from PBMCs. Documented subset: CD45RA-negative fraction. The receptor set was obtained from a man between 18 and 35 years old in good health. Some clones in this sample may be carry-over from other donors' samples.

CDR3 in DNA: TGTGCCAGCAGTCGACAGGTCGGCACTGAAGCTTTCTTT. It codes for CASSRQVGTEAFF. The V gene is TRBV9, the J gene TRBJ1-1, with D tentatively TRBD1 (6 bases). The CDR3 runs to 13 residues. CDR1 is SGDLS, CDR2 YYNGEE, per germline. V shed 5 bases and J shed 4 bases, with 12 bases lying between them.

DNA for the CDR3: TGCGCCAGCAGCTTGGAATCCAACAGGGGGCGTGAAAAACTGTTTTTT. Amino acids: CASSLESNRGREKLFF. This sequence joins TRBV5-1 and TRBJ1-4; 9 bases match TRBD1. The germline gives CDR1 SGHRS, CDR2 YFSETQ. The CDR3 consists of 16 residues. The V segment lost 0 bases and the J segment 7 bases; nucleotides outside the gene matches: 7.

There are many counts of this clone. Other DNA sequences in this specimen translate into the identical CDR3. This chain connects TRBV9 to TRBJ1-1; 7 nucleotides align to TRBD1. The CDR3 has 16 residues. J was trimmed by 6 bases and V by 3 bases; bases with no gene match: 14. Germline V lookup: CDR1 SGDLS, CDR2 YYNGEE. CDR3 sequence reads: CASSAALESQGAEAFF. The CDR3 region has the DNA TGTGCCAGCAGCGCTGCCCTCGAGTCGCAGGGGGCTGAAGCTTTCTTT.

V gene TRBV27 combines with J gene TRBJ1-1; no firm D call. V was clipped by 5 bases and J by 11 bases, with 18 bases between them. CDR1 is MNHEY, CDR2 SMNVEV, per germline (reference sequence). The CDR3 loop spans 13 amino acids. The CDR3 loop reads CASSTDGRLNAFF. CDR3 DNA: TGTGCCAGCAGTACGGACGGCCGATTGAATGCTTTCTTT.

The V and J genes are TRBV2 and TRBJ1-5, with D unclear. V shed 3 bases and J shed 4 bases, with 10 bases lying between them. The CDR3 loop spans 14 amino acids. Germline loops: CDR1 SNHLY, CDR2 FYNNEI. Here the CDR3 reads CASSDSLGNQPQHF. The DNA of the CDR3 is TGTGCCAGCAGTGACTCGTTAGGGAATCAGCCCCAGCATTTT.

This clone was recorded at least ten times. Within the sample, other DNA sequences also encode this same CDR3. The rearrangement joins TRBV2 to TRBJ1-1, with TRBD1 matching 8 bases. With V trimmed by 6 bases and J by 5 bases, 5 bases remained unmatched. Germline assignment: CDR1 SNHLY and CDR2 FYNNEI. The CDR3 covers 13 residues. The DNA for the CDR3 is TGTGCCAGCAGAGTCGACAGGGGTACTGAAGCTTTCTTT. It codes for CASRVDRGTEAFF.

J is TRBJ2-3 and V is TRBV14, with TRBD1 matching over 12 bases. V lost 0 bases, J lost 4 bases, and 5 bases stayed unmatched. CDR1 is SGHDN, CDR2 FVKESK, per germline. The CDR3 length is 17 residues. CDR3 amino acids: CASSQDRGTGGPDTQYF. The CDR3 DNA reads TGTGCCAGCAGCCAAGATAGAGGGACAGGGGGCCCAGATACGCAGTATTTT.

The V gene is TRBV15, the J gene TRBJ1-1; 12 nucleotides align to TRBD1. Germline V gives CDR1 LNHNV, CDR2 YYDKDF (reference sequence). V gave up 0 bases and J gave up 8 bases; unmatched junction bases: 10. This CDR3 is 17 amino acids long. The CDR3 DNA follows: TGTGCCACCAGCAGAGATGGTAGACCGGGACAGGGGGCCGAAGCTTTCTTT. Amino acids: CATSRDGRPGQGAEAFF.

The rearrangement links TRBV7-8 to TRBJ2-2, with D perhaps matching TRBD1 or TRBD2 (5 bases each). Germline loops: CDR1 SGHVS, CDR2 FQNEAQ. The V and J ends lost 6 bases and 6 bases respectively, with 20 bases between them. There are 16 residues in the CDR3. The CDR3 here is CASRGTVGGSAGELFF. The CDR3, as DNA: TGTGCCAGCAGGGGGACGGTAGGAGGATCTGCCGGGGAGCTGTTTTTT.

As for this clone: Other DNA sequences from this sample encode an identical CDR3 as well. V usage is TRBV5-1 and J usage is TRBJ2-1; possible D gene TRBD2, 6 bases. Per the germline V gene, CDR1 is SGHRS and CDR2 is YFSETQ. V was clipped by 1 base and J by 1 base, with 9 bases between them. This CDR3 spans 15 amino acids. CDR3: CASSLLGGSYNEQFF. The CDR3 coding sequence is TGCGCCAGCAGCTTGTTGGGGGGTTCCTACAATGAGCAGTTCTTC.